The 29 T cell receptor beta chains in this list originate from one sample, sequenced in a study of CD8+CD57+ T cells in acquired aplastic anemia. Patients selected for sequencing had displayed CD8+CD57+ cell expansion by flow cytometry. Genomic DNA was employed as the template in profiling TCR beta VDJ and CDR3. From the reads, TCRdb called clonotypes with MiXCR, one entry per CDR3 protein. This table holds hundreds of thousands of distinct CDR3 sequences, around a third found once. Sequencing used sorted CD4+, CD8+, or CD8+CD57+ T cells (not recorded which) from PBMCs. These receptors all come from a human donor with aplastic anemia.

The chain links TRBV29-1 to TRBJ2-6; no reliable D call. The germline V gene has CDR1 SQVTM and CDR2 ANQGSEA. There are 13 residues in the CDR3. The CDR3, as DNA: TGCACCGAATCGGGCTCTGGGGCCAACGTCCTGACTTTC. Translating it yields CTESGSGANVLTF.

Many counts were recorded for this clonotype. V and J are TRBV25-1 and TRBJ2-5, with 9 nucleotides matching TRBD1. V trimming: 5 bases; J trimming: 4 bases; junction bases outside the gene matches: 5. From germline, CDR1 is MGHDK and CDR2 SYGVNS. This CDR3 comprises 14 residues. The CDR3 nucleotides read TGTGCCAGCAGTCTTACAGGGGGCTTAGAGACCCAGTACTTC. This encodes CASSLTGGLETQYF.

This clonotype was picked up one time. The gene calls are TRBV9 and TRBJ2-1, with D possibly matching TRBD2 (5 bases). V lost 7 bases to trimming and J lost 9 bases, with 17 bases between them. This CDR3 comprises 13 residues. CDR1 and CDR2 from the germline V gene are SGDLS and YYNGEE. CDR3 nucleotide sequence: TGTGCCAGCGAGGCAGGAGAGGGTAGTGAGCAGTTCTTC. As protein: CASEAGEGSEQFF.

This clonotype has more than one count but fewer than ten. A single base separates this from a much larger clone, so it may be a read error. V gene TRBV20-1 combines with J gene TRBJ1-5; D not certain. Germline CDR1 DFQATT, CDR2 SNEGSKA (reference sequence). The CDR3 length is 12 residues. DNA of the CDR3: TGCGGTGCTAGCACGGGCAATCAGCCCCAGCATTTT. It codes for CGASTGNQPQHF.

V gene TRBV10-1 combines with J gene TRBJ1-6; 9 bases agree with TRBD1. Germline CDR1 is WNHNN and CDR2 is SYGVQD (reference sequence). This CDR3 is 17 amino acids long. The V segment lost 6 bases and the J segment 4 bases; nucleotides outside the gene matches: 10. The DNA for the CDR3 is TGCGCCAGCAGAATAAATCGGGACAGGGAGTATAATTCACCCCTCCACTTT. It encodes CASRINRDREYNSPLHF.

This clonotype has a handful of counts. The chain joins TRBV7-2 to TRBJ2-2; D possibly corresponds to TRBD1 (5 bases). V was pared by 1 base and J by 4 bases, with 10 bases between. The germline gives CDR1 SGHTA, CDR2 FQGNSA. The CDR3 sequence is 15 residues long. The CDR3 sequence: CASSLVAGITGELFF. CDR3 DNA sequence: TGTGCCAGCAGCTTAGTGGCAGGGATCACCGGGGAGCTGTTTTTT.

The table lists this clonotype with many counts. J is TRBJ2-3 and V is TRBV20-1; D remains ambiguous. The CDR3 runs to 12 residues. Germline V gene lookup returns CDR1 DFQATT and CDR2 SNEGSKA (reference sequence). V was trimmed by 2 bases and J by 2 bases, leaving 5 bases between them. CDR3 coding DNA: TGCAGTGCTAGACTCCTCACAGATACGCAGTATTTT. This codes for CSARLLTDTQYF.

V usage is TRBV6-2 or TRBV6-3 and J usage is TRBJ2-3, with 8 bases aligning to TRBD1. Germline values: CDR1 MNHEY, CDR2 SVGEGT. The V segment lost 5 bases and the J segment 4 bases; nucleotides outside the gene matches: 8. This CDR3 is built from 15 residues. CDR3 sequence reads: CASSHRTGKADTQYF. The CDR3 coding sequence is TGTGCCAGCAGTCACCGGACAGGGAAAGCAGATACGCAGTATTTT.

This clonotype was observed many times. This chain uses TRBV7-2 with TRBJ1-5; D unclear. The CDR3 has 14 amino acids. Trimming took off 3 bases at V and 7 bases at J, with 13 bases between the two ends. The germline V gene has CDR1 SGHTA and CDR2 FQGNSA. CDR3: CASSLWAGEQPQHF. For the CDR3, the DNA is TGTGCCAGCAGCTTGTGGGCCGGGGAGCAGCCCCAGCATTTT.

Turning to this clonotype: The CDR3 does not close with the conserved phenylalanine or tryptophan, likely indicating a read error. The chain joins TRBV7-2 to TRBJ1-5, with D hard to call. The V end was cut by 1 base, the J end by 1 base, with 2 bases between. Germline CDR1 reads SGHTA; CDR2 reads FQGNSA. The CDR3 is 13 residues long. The chain's CDR3 is CASSLDSNQPQHS. DNA of the CDR3: TGTGCCAGCAGCTTAGACAGCAATCAGCCCCAGCATTCA.

Here the CDR3 reads CASNRGTGGDNEKLFF. In DNA, the CDR3 is TGTGCCAGCAACAGAGGGACAGGGGGTGACAATGAAAAACTGTTTTTT. V gene TRBV10-3 combines with J gene TRBJ1-4; 11 bases agree with TRBD1. V was pared by 10 bases and J by 5 bases, with 12 bases of the junction left unmatched. There are 16 residues in the CDR3. Germline V lookup: CDR1 ENHRY, CDR2 SYGVKD.

The chain recombines TRBV7-9 with TRBJ1-5; D unclear. The V end was cut by 4 bases, the J end by 1 base, with 8 bases between. This CDR3 is 14 amino acids long. The germline V gene encodes CDR1 SEHNR and CDR2 FQNEAQ (reference sequence). For the CDR3, the DNA is TGTGCCAGCAGCTCAGTGGAAAGCAATCAGCCCCAGCATTTT. Protein product: CASSSVESNQPQHF.

This clonotype has just a few counts. The chain couples TRBV11-3 to TRBJ2-7, with unresolved D. There are 13 residues in the CDR3. Germline lookup yields CDR1 SGHNT and CDR2 YENEEA. The V end was cut by 2 bases, the J end by 0 bases, with 5 bases between. The CDR3 DNA reads as TGTGCCAGCAGCTTATACGGCTCCTACGAGCAGTACTTC. It codes for CASSLYGSYEQYF.

This clonotype was observed a few times. The J gene is TRBJ1-1, the V gene TRBV6-1; D is uncertain. The CDR3 loop spans 9 amino acids. Germline loops: CDR1 MNHNS, CDR2 SASEGT. Trimming took off 1 base at V and 10 bases at J, with 1 base between the two ends. The CDR3 region has the DNA TGTGCCAGCAGTGAAGGAGCTTTCTTT. This gives the protein CASSEGAFF.

V usage is TRBV24-1 and J usage is TRBJ1-1; D unresolved. The V end was cut by 7 bases, the J end by 4 bases, with 15 bases between. This CDR3 is built from 14 residues. Looked up from germline, CDR1 is KGHDR and CDR2 is SFDVKD. The CDR3 bases are TGTGCCACCAGACACTACGGGATGGGCACTGAAGCTTTCTTT. It yields the protein CATRHYGMGTEAFF.

This clonotype was seen at least ten times. The genes are TRBV24-1 and TRBJ2-3; TRBD2 matches at 8 bases. J was trimmed by 0 bases and V by 2 bases; bases with no gene match: 6. From germline, CDR1 is KGHDR and CDR2 SFDVKD. The CDR3 is 17 amino acids. The CDR3: CATSDWSGGPSTDTQYF. The CDR3 DNA is TGTGCCACCAGTGATTGGTCGGGGGGGCCTAGCACAGATACGCAGTATTTT.

This clonotype was picked up a small number of times. V usage is TRBV5-1 and J usage is TRBJ1-2, with TRBD1 as a possible D gene (6 bases). Germline loops: CDR1 SGHRS, CDR2 YFSETQ. The CDR3 extends over 15 amino acids. The V end was cut by 4 bases, the J end by 3 bases, with 16 bases between. The CDR3 region has the DNA TGCGCCAGCAGCCAAGGGGGATCAGGAGACTATGGCTACACCTTC. This codes for CASSQGGSGDYGYTF.

In the case of this clonotype: The junction departs from the called germline gene at one end, perhaps through a read error. The gene calls are TRBV15 and TRBJ1-1; D perhaps matches TRBD1 (5 bases). Germline-derived CDR1 and CDR2 are LNHNV and YYDKDF (reference sequence). This CDR3 comprises 18 residues. The DNA of the CDR3 is TGTGCCACCAGCAGAGATAACACATTGAGACGGGGGAACGCTGAAGCTTTCTTT. Amino acids: CATSRDNTLRRGNAEAFF.

This clonotype was counted at least ten times. This chain uses TRBV24-1 with TRBJ2-1; TRBD2 might be the D (5 bases). Trimming left V 4 bases short and J 8 bases short, with 14 bases between. The length of the CDR3 is 14 residues. The germline V gene encodes CDR1 KGHDR and CDR2 SFDVKD. The CDR3 DNA follows: TGTGCCACCAGTGAACCCTCGGACTTTTATGAGCAGTTCTTC. This gives the protein CATSEPSDFYEQFF.

For the CDR3, the DNA is TGTGCCAGCTCGCCCGACCCATCGGCTATATCCTACGAGCAGTACTTC. This encodes CASSPDPSAISYEQYF. V gene TRBV2 combines with J gene TRBJ2-7; the D is unclear. The CDR3 has 16 amino acids. The V and J ends lost 8 bases and 1 base respectively, with 21 bases between them. Per germline, CDR1 SNHLY and CDR2 FYNNEI.

The chain has TRBV11-3 and TRBJ1-3; TRBD1 matches at 7 bases. The CDR3 covers 15 residues. Germline V lookup: CDR1 SGHNT, CDR2 YENEEA. V was clipped by 1 base and J by 2 bases; unmatched bases: 2. The CDR3 coding sequence is TGTGCCAGCAGCTTAGGTACAGGGGCTGGAAACACCATATATTTT. Encoded protein: CASSLGTGAGNTIYF.

With respect to this clonotype: Compared with germline, one end of the junction differs, possibly owing to a read error. J is TRBJ1-5 and V is TRBV2; 7 bases are shared with TRBD1. Germline V gene data show CDR1 as SNHLY and CDR2 as FYNNEI. This CDR3 is 14 amino acids long. The CDR3 region is CASLSQGDNQPQHF. CDR3 nucleotides: TGTGCCAGCCTAAGTCAGGGGGACAATCAGCCCCAACATTTT. Based on the CDR3 plus reference TRBV2 and TRBJ1-5, the full variable domain is EPEVTQTPSHQVTQMGQEVILRCVPISNHLYFYWYRQILGQKVEFLVSFYNNEISEKSEIFDDQFSVERPDGSNFTLKIRSTKLEDSAMYFCASLSQGDNQPQHFGDGTRLSIL.

The genes are TRBV6-1 and TRBJ1-3; D gene ambiguous. CDR1 is MNHNS, CDR2 SASEGT, per germline. The CDR3 loop spans 13 amino acids. With 10 bases removed from V and 0 bases from J, the gap between germline ends came to 10 bases. The CDR3 region is CATSEGSGNTIYF. In DNA, the CDR3 is TGTGCCACGTCTGAAGGCTCTGGAAACACCATATATTTT.

This clonotype has at least ten counts. This chain connects TRBV15 to TRBJ2-5; no clear D gene. CDR1 is LNHNV, CDR2 YYDKDF, per germline (reference sequence). Trimming removed 1 base from V and 4 bases from J, with 10 bases in between. This CDR3 contains 14 residues. CDR3 sequence: CATSRVGLLETQYF. For the CDR3, the DNA is TGTGCCACCAGCAGAGTGGGCCTCCTAGAGACCCAGTACTTC. The entire variable domain, with the rest obtained from reference TRBV15 and TRBJ2-5, is as follows: DAMVIQNPRYQVTQFGKPVTLSCSQTLNHNVMYWYQQKSSQAPKLLFHYYDKDFNNEADTPDNFQSRRPNTSFCFLDIRSPGLGDTAMYLCATSRVGLLETQYFGPGTRLLVL.

CDR3 sequence reads: CASSSSGTGTANTGELFF. The CDR3 nucleotides are TGTGCCAGTAGTAGTTCCGGGACAGGGACCGCGAACACCGGGGAGCTGTTTTTT. This chain connects TRBV19 to TRBJ2-2, with 9 positions matching TRBD1. This CDR3 region has 18 residues. The V gene's germline CDR1 is LNHDA and CDR2 SQIVND (reference sequence). The V gene end was trimmed by 4 bases and the J gene end by 0 bases; junction bases not matched to a gene: 9.

This clonotype was recorded a few times. V and J are TRBV12-3 or TRBV12-4 and TRBJ1-6, with D possibly matching TRBD1 (5 bases). This CDR3 spans 15 amino acids. Trimming removed 3 bases at V and 6 bases at J, with 12 bases between. The CDR3 bases are TGTGCCAGCAGTTTTCTGGGGGTGGCTAATTCACCCCTCCACTTT. Encoded protein: CASSFLGVANSPLHF.

This clonotype came up many times. The chain links TRBV24-1 to TRBJ2-1; D possibly matches TRBD1 or TRBD2 (5 bases each). Germline V gene lookup returns CDR1 KGHDR and CDR2 SFDVKD. The CDR3 totals 17 residues. V was pared by 3 bases and J by 2 bases, with 16 bases between. The CDR3 DNA reads as TGTGCCACCAGTGATGGCGGCAGAGGGACGACCTACAATGAGCAGTTCTTC. Protein product: CATSDGGRGTTYNEQFF.

This clonotype was seen many times. This chain uses TRBV2 with TRBJ1-3, with a possible D match to TRBD1 (5 bases). Germline CDR1 is SNHLY and CDR2 is FYNNEI. CDR3 length: 16 residues. V was pared by 8 bases and J by 0 bases, with 17 bases between. The DNA of the CDR3 is TGTGCCAGCTCGGTCCGGGGCGGATTCTCTGGAAACACCATATATTTT. Protein product: CASSVRGGFSGNTIYF.

This clonotype was picked up many times. CDR3 in amino acids: CASSPMQTSHEQYF. DNA of the CDR3: TGTGCCAGCAGCCCCATGCAAACTAGTCACGAGCAGTACTTC. This chain links TRBV12-3 or TRBV12-4 with TRBJ2-7, with D possibly TRBD2 on 5 matching bases. The CDR3 covers 14 residues. The germline V and J ends were trimmed by 6 bases and 5 bases, with 17 bases remaining between them.